A selection of T cell receptor beta chains follows, all from one sample in a study of long-term antiretroviral therapy in people with HIV. TCRdb's table, derived via immunoSEQ multiplex PCR, lists solely in-frame clones and lacks some. Of about 50,000 clones listed, about 86% were seen once; the top ten hold roughly 3%. Here the sequenced sample was unsorted PBMCs, taken 0.8 years after starting antiretroviral therapy. Every receptor here comes from a young woman with HIV. The CDR3 runs from the conserved cysteine through the conserved F or W. A D gene is named only where the DNA matches it firmly. Part of the rows lack a size; the others show once, few, many or a class for expanded clones.

v_gene	j_gene	d_gene	abundance	CDR3aa	CDR3nt
TRBV12-5	TRBJ2-3	NA	NA	CASGLLGADTQYF	TGTGCTAGTGGCCTACTAGGCGCAGATACGCAGTATTTT
TRBV7-2	TRBJ2-1	NA	NA	CASSLAPRGVGNYNEQFF	TGTGCCAGCAGCTTAGCGCCAAGGGGTGTTGGGAACTACAATGAGCAGTTCTTC
TRBV4-1	TRBJ2-7	TRBD2	NA	CASSPRREDTYEQYF	TGCGCCAGCAGCCCCAGGCGGGAGGATACCTACGAGCAGTACTTC
TRBV27	TRBJ1-1	TRBD1	NA	CASSFSDRANPEAFF	TGTGCCAGCAGTTTTTCCGACAGGGCAAACCCTGAAGCTTTCTTT
TRBV6-5	TRBJ1-2	NA	NA	CATSRGALLYYGYTF	TGTGCCACCTCCCGCGGGGCCTTACTATACTATGGCTACACCTTC
TRBV7-2	TRBJ2-5	NA	NA	CASSLNRETQYF	TGTGCCAGCAGCTTAAACAGAGAGACCCAGTACTTC
TRBV7-9	TRBJ1-5	TRBD1	once	CASSNRGDYQPQHF	TGTGCCAGCAGCAACAGGGGCGACTATCAGCCCCAGCATTTT
TRBV11-2	TRBJ2-5	TRBD1	NA	CASSIYRGRETQYF	TGTGCCAGCAGCATCTACAGGGGCCGGGAGACCCAGTACTTC
TRBV7-2	TRBJ2-7	NA	NA	CASSFSTVYEQYF	TGTGCCAGCAGCTTCTCCACGGTATACGAGCAGTACTTC
TRBV18	TRBJ2-1	TRBD2	NA	CASSPKPGLSYNEQFF	TGTGCCAGCTCACCAAAGCCGGGACTATCTTACAATGAGCAGTTCTTC
TRBV7-9	TRBJ2-7	TRBD1	once	CASRSGTAYEQYF	TGTGCCAGCAGATCCGGGACAGCCTACGAGCAGTACTTC
TRBV7-7	TRBJ2-7	NA	few	CASSPWTGTNYEQYF	TGTGCTAGCAGCCCGTGGACAGGGACTAACTACGAGCAGTACTTC
TRBV1	TRBJ1-2	NA	few	CTSSQGLQGSYGYTF	TGCACCAGCAGCCAAGGACTCCAGGGGAGCTATGGCTACACCTTC
TRBV4-3	TRBJ2-1	NA	NA	CASSQGSHWEQFF	TGCGCCAGCAGCCAAGGCAGTCATTGGGAGCAGTTCTTC
TRBV5-1	TRBJ2-7	NA	NA	CASSTWTSSYEQYF	TGCGCCAGCAGCACCTGGACCTCTTCCTACGAGCAGTACTTC
TRBV9	TRBJ2-7	TRBD2	NA	CASSVDPSGLSYEQYF	TGTGCCAGCAGCGTAGACCCTAGCGGCCTCTCCTACGAGCAGTACTTC
TRBV18	TRBJ2-3	NA	once	CATTEGRVPDTQYF	TGTGCCACCACCGAGGGCCGGGTCCCAGATACGCAGTATTTT
TRBV28	TRBJ2-7	NA	NA	CASSPPTGVFEQYF	TGTGCCAGCAGTCCTCCGACAGGCGTCTTCGAGCAGTACTTC
TRBV5-5	TRBJ2-7	TRBD1	NA	CASSSGTGGALGSYEQYF	TGTGCCAGCAGCTCCGGGACAGGGGGCGCTTTGGGATCCTACGAGCAGTACTTC
TRBV7-9	TRBJ1-2	TRBD1	NA	CASSLNIGAGGHGYTF	TGTGCCAGCAGCTTAAACATTGGGGCAGGGGGCCATGGCTACACCTTC
TRBV7-2	TRBJ2-3	TRBD1	NA	CASSPLKDRVLDTQYF	TGTGCCAGCAGCCCACTAAAGGACAGGGTCCTCGATACGCAGTATTTT
TRBV19	TRBJ2-7	NA	NA	CASSIALFYEQYF	TGTGCCAGTAGTATAGCCTTATTCTACGAGCAGTACTTC
TRBV5-1	TRBJ1-3	NA	NA	CASSPEGQGFSGNTIYF	TGCGCCAGCAGCCCCGAGGGCCAGGGCTTCTCTGGAAACACCATATATTTT
TRBV5-1	TRBJ1-2	NA	once	CASSLQGSYGYTF	TGCGCCAGCAGCTTACAGGGTAGCTATGGCTACACCTTC
TRBV5-1	TRBJ1-1	NA	NA	CASRSGNTEAFF	TGCGCCAGCAGGTCAGGGAACACTGAAGCTTTCTTT
TRBV7-9	TRBJ1-2	NA	NA	CASSLETNLYGYTF	TGTGCCAGCAGCTTAGAAACGAACCTCTATGGCTACACCTTC
TRBV29-1	TRBJ2-3	NA	NA	CSVAPSTDTQYF	TGCAGCGTGGCGCCCAGCACAGATACGCAGTATTTT
TRBV27	TRBJ2-7	TRBD2	NA	CASRLPGLGYEQYF	TGTGCCAGCAGACTTCCCGGACTAGGGTACGAGCAGTACTTC
TRBV7-7	TRBJ2-2	NA	NA	CASRAEAGELFF	TGTGCTAGCAGGGCAGAGGCCGGGGAGCTGTTTTTT
TRBV7-2	TRBJ2-7	NA	NA	CASSFGLTYEQYF	TGTGCCAGCAGCTTTGGACTTACATACGAGCAGTACTTC
TRBV19	TRBJ1-1	NA	NA	CASSIKGVTEAFF	TGTGCCAGTAGTATAAAGGGGGTCACTGAAGCTTTCTTT
TRBV19	TRBJ2-7	NA	NA	CASSMTTVAAEQYF	TGTGCCAGTAGTATGACTACAGTGGCGGCCGAGCAGTACTTC
TRBV7-9	TRBJ2-3	TRBD2	NA	CASSGRTSGTSTDTQYF	TGTGCCAGCAGCGGCCGGACTAGCGGTACTAGCACAGATACGCAGTATTTT
TRBV7-9	TRBJ2-5	TRBD1	once	CASSRLGGPQETQYF	TGTGCCAGCAGCCGATTAGGGGGCCCCCAAGAGACCCAGTACTTC
TRBV28	TRBJ2-3	NA	NA	CASSPPGHTDTQYF	TGTGCCAGCAGTCCTCCGGGGCACACAGATACGCAGTATTTT
TRBV2	TRBJ2-7	NA	NA	CASNPPRSVGQYF	TGTGCCAGCAACCCCCCCCGCTCTGTCGGGCAGTACTTC